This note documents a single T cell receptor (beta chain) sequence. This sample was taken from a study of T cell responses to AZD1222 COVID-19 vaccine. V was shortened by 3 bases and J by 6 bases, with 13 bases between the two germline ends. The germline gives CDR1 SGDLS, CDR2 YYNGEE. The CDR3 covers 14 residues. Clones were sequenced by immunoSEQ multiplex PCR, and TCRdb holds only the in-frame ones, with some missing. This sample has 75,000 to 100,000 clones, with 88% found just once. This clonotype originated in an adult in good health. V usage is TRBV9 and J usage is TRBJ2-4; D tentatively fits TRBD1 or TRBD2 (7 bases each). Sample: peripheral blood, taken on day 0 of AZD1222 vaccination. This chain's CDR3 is CASSGGGGSNIQYF. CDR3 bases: TGTGCCAGCAGCGGGGGAGGGGGCTCAAACATTCAGTACTTC.